What follows are 6 T cell receptor beta chains derived from one specimen sequenced in a study of shared clonotypes between healthy human individuals. The method was immunoSEQ multiplex PCR; TCRdb's version includes in-frame clones alone and lacks a portion of them. The sample contains about 2.3 million clones, around 93% of which appear only once. The sequenced sample was naive CD4+ T cells from PBMCs. Subset described: CD45RA+ positively selected. Receptors were obtained from a young man in good health. Some clones in this sample may be carry-over from other donors' samples.

The V and J genes are TRBV19 and TRBJ1-1; D is ambiguous. V was pared by 5 bases and J by 1 base, with 11 bases between. CDR3 length: 14 amino acids. Germline loops: CDR1 LNHDA, CDR2 SQIVND (reference sequence). The chain's CDR3 is CASSAGPRNTEAFF. DNA of the CDR3: TGTGCCAGTAGTGCCGGCCCGAGGAACACTGAAGCTTTCTTT. The full variable domain, with the rest looked up from reference TRBV19 and TRBJ1-1, is DGGITQSPKYLFRKEGQNVTLSCEQNLNHDAMYWYRQDPGQGLRLIYYSQIVNDFQKGDIAEGYSVSREKKESFPLTVTSAQKNPTAFYLCASSAGPRNTEAFFGQGTRLTVV.

The chain's CDR3 is CASKPDTQYF. CDR3 in DNA: TGTGCCAGCAAGCCAGATACGCAGTATTTT. The chain carries TRBV27 and TRBJ2-3; D gene uncertain. The CDR3 spans 10 residues. V lost 7 bases and J 4 bases, leaving 3 bases between the germline ends. Looked up from germline, CDR1 is MNHEY and CDR2 is SMNVEV (reference sequence).

V usage is TRBV30 and J usage is TRBJ1-3; D call uncertain. Germline V gene lookup returns CDR1 GTSNPN and CDR2 SVGIG (reference sequence). With 4 bases removed from V and 2 bases from J, the gap between germline ends came to 6 bases. The CDR3 is 12 residues long. The CDR3 bases are TGTGCCTGGAACCGGGCTGGAAACACCATATATTTT. This codes for CAWNRAGNTIYF.

The chain employs TRBV5-1 and TRBJ2-5, with D unclear. Germline V gene lookup returns CDR1 SGHRS and CDR2 YFSETQ. Trimming removed 1 base from V and 1 base from J, with 8 bases in between. The CDR3 is 14 amino acids. In DNA, the CDR3 is TGCGCCAGCAGCTTGTCAGTACCCCAAGAGACCCAGTACTTC. As protein: CASSLSVPQETQYF.

The chain recombines TRBV19 with TRBJ2-5; 8 positions agree with TRBD1. This CDR3 spans 13 amino acids. Losses at the gene ends were 5 bases for V and 7 bases for J; bases not matched to a gene: 6. Germline CDR1 is LNHDA and CDR2 is SQIVND (reference sequence). The CDR3 spells CASSPQGGWTQYF. The CDR3 nucleotides are TGTGCCAGTAGTCCACAGGGGGGCTGGACCCAGTACTTC. Filled out from reference TRBV19 and TRBJ2-5, the complete variable domain reads DGGITQSPKYLFRKEGQNVTLSCEQNLNHDAMYWYRQDPGQGLRLIYYSQIVNDFQKGDIAEGYSVSREKKESFPLTVTSAQKNPTAFYLCASSPQGGWTQYFGPGTRLLVL.

Details on this clone: The sample has other DNA sequences that encode this CDR3 too. The rearrangement uses TRBV6-5 and TRBJ1-1; 7 bases fit TRBD1. This CDR3 has 13 residues. Germline CDR1 reads MNHEY; CDR2 reads SVGAGI. J was trimmed by 4 bases and V by 6 bases; bases with no gene match: 5. The CDR3 here is CASRTGTGTEAFF. CDR3 nucleotides: TGTGCCAGCAGGACAGGGACGGGCACTGAAGCTTTCTTT.